This T cell receptor beta chain stems from a study of post-analysis software for immune sequencing data. Overall study context: Several disease courses (relapsing-remitting, secondary progressive and progressive-relapsing) of multiple sclerosis were included. General observations from the study: With F measure, samples from one preparation batch clustered together strongly. Controls showed lower frequencies than patients for several TRBV segments, and TRBV5-6, TRBV5-1 and TRBV20-1 were among these. Diversity measured as normalized Chao1 was significantly lower in multiple sclerosis patients than in controls.

This clonotype has more than one count but fewer than ten. What it binds is unknown. Germline trimming cut 4 bases from V and 9 bases from J; bases unmatched to any gene: 7. CDR1 is SGHRS, CDR2 YFSETQ, per germline. This CDR3 is 14 amino acids long. Prepared libraries of TCR beta cDNA carried unique molecular identifiers. Researchers reported a few hundred thousand cDNA molecules coming from roughly 1 to 10 million T cells. TCRdb re-called the PCR reads with MiXCR, one entry per CDR3 protein. The table lists around 400,000 distinct CDR3 sequences, 30% to 45% of them singletons, with roughly 13% in the top ten.

The chain uses TRBV5-1 and TRBJ1-6, with 7 bases that match TRBD1. The clonotype originates from a girl aged 5 to 17 with multiple sclerosis. The specimen was blood. In DNA form, the CDR3 reads TGCGCCAGCAGCGACGGACAGGAGGTTTCACCCCTCCACTTT. Protein: CASSDGQEVSPLHF.